This T cell receptor beta chain originates from a study of CD8 T cells in Susac syndrome. Regarding the study as a whole: Individuals included in the TCR sequencing and HLA analysis were acknowledged by the study to be relatively few in number.

Trimming left V 5 bases short and J 6 bases short, with 19 bases between. The CDR3 covers 16 residues. The germline V gene encodes CDR1 SEHNR and CDR2 FQNEAQ (reference sequence). Reverse transcription of 0.5 to 1 ug RNA was performed with random hexamers. Amplification of TCR beta CDR3 spanned 54 Vbeta and 13 Jbeta via immunoSEQ multiplex PCR. In TCRdb, the immunoSEQ multiplex PCR reads were re-called with MiXCR into one record per CDR3 protein. The profile shows some 260,000 distinct CDR3 sequences, around 84% of them singletons. Points on this clonotype: Its antigen is not known.

The authors sequenced TCR beta from blood CD8+ and CD4+ T cells. TEMRA cells were FACS-enriched and CD8+ and CD4+ T cells negatively isolated. This chain links TRBV7-9 with TRBJ1-4, with D perhaps TRBD1 (6 bases). This TCR was recovered from a human donor with multiple sclerosis. The specimen was CD8+ T cells from PBMCs. The CDR3 DNA is TGTGCCAGCAGCATATCGAGGGCAGGGGTAGATGAAAAACTGTTTTTT. This gives the protein CASSISRAGVDEKLFF.